These T cell receptor beta chains were read from a single sample in a study of T cell responses to AZD1222 COVID-19 vaccine. TCRdb's table, derived via immunoSEQ multiplex PCR, lists solely in-frame clones and lacks some. The sample carries about 15,000 clones, less than 90% recorded once. The material sequenced was peripheral blood, taken 28 days after the second AZD1222 dose. These receptors came from an adult who received the AZD1222 COVID-19 vaccine. Both conserved end residues are part of each CDR3.

J: TRBJ2-1
V: TRBV5-1
CDR3: CASTPTGSYNEQFF

J: TRBJ2-1
V: TRBV11-2
CDR3: CASSLDRGTSRSEQFF

J: TRBJ1-5
V: TRBV7-2
CDR3: CASSLMGQLNQPQHF

J: TRBJ2-7
V: TRBV19
CDR3: CASSVRQGMIYEQYF

J: TRBJ2-1
V: TRBV28
CDR3: CASSSDRGVDNEQFF

J: TRBJ2-5
V: TRBV6-5
CDR3: CASTTRYQETQYF

J: TRBJ1-5
V: TRBV2
CDR3: CASSEQGRLNQPQHF

J: TRBJ2-2
V: TRBV9
CDR3: CASSVSANTGELFF

J: TRBJ2-5
V: TRBV5-1
CDR3: CASSGGTGNQETQYF

J: TRBJ2-3
V: TRBV7-3
CDR3: CASSSDRVDTQYF

J: TRBJ2-7
V: TRBV7-3
CDR3: CASSPGPPPYEQYF

J: TRBJ1-2
V: TRBV28
CDR3: CASSSPSPYGYTF

J: TRBJ1-6
V: TRBV14
CDR3: CASRGLGEDMGPLHF

J: TRBJ2-1
V: TRBV3-1/TRBV3-2
CDR3: CASSLRGGSYNEQFF

J: TRBJ1-3
V: TRBV19
CDR3: CASSRGPSSGNTIYF

J: TRBJ1-2
V: TRBV2
CDR3: CASSEYRGDYGYTF

J: TRBJ1-6
V: TRBV6-6
CDR3: CASSRLRPQGGNSPLHF

J: TRBJ1-5
V: TRBV27
CDR3: CASSFIGSPGEYGNQPQHF

J: TRBJ1-1
V: TRBV2
CDR3: CASRELGGSEAFF

J: TRBJ1-4
V: TRBV28
CDR3: CASSLIGLGEKLFF

J: TRBJ2-2
V: TRBV10-1
CDR3: CASRGDPGRVEDTGELFF

J: TRBJ1-2
V: TRBV29-1
CDR3: CSVGPGQYGYTF

J: TRBJ2-1
V: TRBV7-3
CDR3: CASSASSGVWGEQFF

J: TRBJ2-1
V: TRBV2
CDR3: CASSGSGRDSYNEQFF

J: TRBJ1-1
V: TRBV9
CDR3: CASSVAAGGPDTEAFF

J: TRBJ1-2
V: TRBV5-6
CDR3: CASSLGQGSPYGYTF

J: TRBJ1-1
V: TRBV24-1
CDR3: CATSDTGRGLAFF

J: TRBJ2-7
V: TRBV2
CDR3: CASSIRYEQYF

J: TRBJ1-6
V: TRBV30
CDR3: CAWIGRDRLNSPLHF

J: TRBJ2-5
V: TRBV7-2
CDR3: CASSFSADRSETQYF

J: TRBJ2-7
V: TRBV5-4
CDR3: CASSPGTGDHYEQYF

J: TRBJ1-1
V: TRBV30
CDR3: CAWSVLMNTEAFF

J: TRBJ1-4
V: TRBV2
CDR3: CARGQGTATNEKLFF

J: TRBJ1-5
V: TRBV28
CDR3: CASSPGQGNQPQHF

J: TRBJ1-1
V: TRBV2
CDR3: CASKLGSLAEAFF

J: TRBJ2-2
V: TRBV11-2
CDR3: CASSPPTAGGQTGELFF

J: TRBJ2-3
V: TRBV30
CDR3: CAWKYTSGPTDTQYF

J: TRBJ2-1
V: TRBV24-1
CDR3: CATSDQGRNEQFF

J: TRBJ2-5
V: TRBV11-1
CDR3: CASSRRRTMYQETQYF

J: TRBJ2-7
V: TRBV7-3
CDR3: CASSLFPGSYEQYF

J: TRBJ2-2
V: TRBV19
CDR3: CASSISENTGELFF

J: TRBJ2-5
V: TRBV4-2
CDR3: CASSQDPLAGGPYQETQYF

J: TRBJ2-5
V: TRBV5-1
CDR3: CASSSVPGTAGETQYF

J: TRBJ2-1
V: TRBV10-3
CDR3: CAISGQGGSSYNEQFF